One and the same sample provided the 10 T cell receptor beta chains below, sequenced in a study of T cell repertoires in ileal Crohn's disease. The protocol was immunoSEQ multiplex PCR, while the TCRdb copy is restricted to in-frame clones and leaves out a portion. The table has some 14,000 clones, around 84% seen once. The sample consisted of ileal tissue. The receptors derive from an adult with Crohn's disease.

A few counts support this clone. Relative to the germline gene, one junction end is altered; a read error may explain this. This chain links TRBV6-1 with TRBJ1-1; D unclear. Germline values: CDR1 MNHNS, CDR2 SASEGT. The length of the CDR3 is 12 residues. The CDR3 loop is CASSPTARQAGF. The DNA for the CDR3 is TGTGCCAGCAGTCCCACGGCACGGCAGGCGGGCTTT.

The chain has TRBV7-9 and TRBJ2-3; TRBD1 aligns across 9 bases. The CDR3 has 16 amino acids. The V gene's germline CDR1 is SEHNR and CDR2 FQNEAQ (reference sequence). J was trimmed by 3 bases and V by 5 bases; bases with no gene match: 9. CDR3: CASSRVTGGATDTQYF. CDR3 sequence (DNA): TGTGCCAGCAGCAGAGTCACAGGGGGCGCGACAGATACGCAGTATTTT.

On this clone itself: A read error may produce the germline difference seen at one junction end. This sequence joins TRBV7-7 and TRBJ2-2; D is unresolved. The length of the CDR3 is 13 residues. Germline V CDR1 and CDR2: SSHAT, FNYEAQ (reference sequence). DNA for the CDR3: TGTGCTAGCAGCCCTGTAGTGGCCGGGGAGCTGTTTTTT. It specifies CASSPVVAGELFF. Full variable domain (missing parts from reference TRBV7-7 and TRBJ2-2): GAGVSQSPRYKVTKRGQDVTLRCDPISSHATLYWYQQALGQGPEFLTYFNYEAQPDKSGLPSDRFSAERPEGSISTLTIQRTEQRDSAMYRCASSPVVAGELFFGEGSRLTVL.

This chain links TRBV6-1 with TRBJ2-1, with TRBD2 matching 7 bases. Germline CDR1 reads MNHNS; CDR2 reads SASEGT. J lost 2 bases, V lost 2 bases, and 3 bases had no gene match. The CDR3 has 15 residues. CDR3 DNA sequence: TGTGCCAGCAGTGAATCAGCGGGGCCCTACAATGAGCAGTTCTTC. Protein product: CASSESAGPYNEQFF.

The J gene is TRBJ2-1, the V gene TRBV4-2; TRBD1 aligns across 7 bases. Germline values: CDR1 LGHNA, CDR2 YNFKEQ. The CDR3 spans 15 residues. Germline trimming cut 2 bases from V and 6 bases from J; bases unmatched to any gene: 7. The CDR3 sequence: CASSQPRTGGNEQFF. DNA of the CDR3: TGTGCCAGCAGCCAACCCCGGACAGGAGGCAATGAGCAGTTCTTC.

This clone was detected only a few times. The CDR3, as DNA: TGTGCCAGCAGCCAAGCTGCGTCGGGCTACACCTTC. This codes for CASSQAASGYTF. The chain joins TRBV14 to TRBJ1-2; D call uncertain. Germline V gives CDR1 SGHDN, CDR2 FVKESK. The CDR3 runs 12 residues. Trimming took 1 base from V and 8 from J, leaving 8 bases between them.

This clone was recorded a few times. CDR3 sequence (DNA): TGTGCCAGCAGTTACTCGACTACCCGCGGACAGACCCAGTACTTC. It is translated as CASSYSTTRGQTQYF. V and J are TRBV6-5 and TRBJ2-5; TRBD2 is a possible D gene (5 bases). V gave up 0 bases and J gave up 6 bases, with 14 bases separating them. Per the germline V gene, CDR1 is MNHEY and CDR2 is SVGAGI. The CDR3 consists of 15 residues.

Judged by abundance, this clone is large. The chain carries TRBV19 and TRBJ1-2; D gene uncertain. This CDR3 region has 14 residues. Germline V gene data show CDR1 as LNHDA and CDR2 as SQIVND (reference sequence). Trimming pared 0 bases from V and 6 bases from J, leaving 11 bases between. The CDR3 DNA sequence: TGTGCCAGTAGTATAGAATCCTCAGCGGATGGCTACACCTTC. It codes for CASSIESSADGYTF.

This clone came up a few times. The rearrangement uses TRBV4-1 and TRBJ1-1; 7 bases map to TRBD1. CDR1 and CDR2 from the germline V gene are MGHRA and YSYEKL. This CDR3 has 16 residues. The V segment lost 3 bases and the J segment 6 bases; nucleotides outside the gene matches: 13. The CDR3 sequence is CASSQISGTEASEAFF. The CDR3 DNA reads TGCGCCAGCAGCCAGATTTCCGGGACAGAGGCGTCTGAAGCTTTCTTT.

This clone was observed a single time. CDR3 nucleotides: TGTGCCAGCAGCCAAGATAGGGCTAGCGGGAGTTTAGGACGGTTCTTC. Amino acids: CASSQDRASGSLGRFF. This rearrangement joins TRBV4-2 to TRBJ2-1; 10 bases align to TRBD2. V gave up 0 bases and J gave up 15 bases; unmatched junction bases: 14. Germline V gene lookup returns CDR1 LGHNA and CDR2 YNFKEQ. This CDR3 is built from 16 residues.